The source of this T cell receptor (beta chain) is a study of siplizumab effects on memory and regulatory T cells. Study-level findings and limits: Proof of suppressive function in proliferating Tregs from siplizumab cultures was not established. Reactions containing siplizumab showed mappable alloreactive CD4+ clones averaging roughly 67% Treg-derived, versus 25% to 30% in controls. Unstimulated naive T cells seemed to show more diversity than memory cells did, and they also seemed to be among the major contributors to the alloresponse.

Between the trimmed V and J ends, which lost 5 bases and 0 bases, there was a span of 16 bases. There are 16 residues in the CDR3. Germline assignment: CDR1 LNHDA and CDR2 SQIVND (reference sequence). Concerning this clone itself: Its antigen is not known.

Only in-frame clones appear in the TCRdb table, and some are missing; sequencing was by immunoSEQ multiplex PCR. The top ten hold 5% to 7% of the sample, which has roughly 100,000 clones, roughly 93% seen once. This sequence was found in a human donor in good health. The chain has TRBV19 and TRBJ1-1; maybe TRBD1 (6 bases). Sequencing was carried out using CD8+ T cells sorted from blood. The CDR3 nucleotides read TGTGCCAGTAGTCACGACAGGAATCCGCTGAACACTGAAGCTTTCTTT. Translated: CASSHDRNPLNTEAFF. Variable domain in full (rest from reference TRBV19 and TRBJ1-1): DGGITQSPKYLFRKEGQNVTLSCEQNLNHDAMYWYRQDPGQGLRLIYYSQIVNDFQKGDIAEGYSVSREKKESFPLTVTSAQKNPTAFYLCASSHDRNPLNTEAFFGQGTRLTVV.